This TCR beta chain was sequenced during a study of prognosis after radiotherapy for stage I lung cancer. Two rounds of multiplex PCR amplified TCR beta CDR3 from genomic DNA. Used in first-round PCR were primers specific to each TRBV and TRBJ gene. TCRdb re-called the multiplex PCR reads with MiXCR, one entry per CDR3 protein. The data show 25,000 to 35,000 distinct CDR3 sequences, around 43% seen once. The sequence came from a donor of 50 years or more with non-small cell lung cancer. The material sequenced was PBMCs, taken before or after stereotactic body radiation therapy (not recorded which).

The CDR3 DNA reads TGTGCCAGCAGTTACGGACCGGTATCCACAGATACGCAGTATTTT. Encoded protein: CASSYGPVSTDTQYF. The gene calls are TRBV27 and TRBJ2-3; no firm D call. This CDR3 is built from 15 residues. Germline V CDR1 and CDR2: MNHEY, SMNVEV (reference sequence). Trimming shortened V by 4 bases and J by 2 bases, and 13 bases separated the two germline ends.